This TCR beta chain was captured by sequencing in a study of cytomegalovirus exposure and HLA in healthy donors. Study results and caveats: Accounts indicate the classifier identified cytomegalovirus status with strong specificity and sensitivity.

The V gene's germline CDR1 is SGHTA and CDR2 FQGNSA. V was clipped by 3 bases and J by 10 bases, with 19 bases between them. The CDR3 contains 15 residues. Only in-frame clones appear in the TCRdb table, and some are missing; sequencing was by immunoSEQ multiplex PCR. The sample shows 60,000 to 75,000 clones, approximately 95% of them seen only once. Notes on this clone: Its antigen is unidentified.

The donors belonged to the approximately 130-subject validation cohort, separate from the approximately 670-subject first cohort. The chain recombines TRBV7-2 with TRBJ1-5; TRBD1 is a possible D gene (6 bases). Sequenced input: PBMCs. The receptor's source is a woman aged 18-29 years in good health and CMV-seropositive. CDR3 loop: CASSFNGGGAEPQHF. The CDR3 nucleotides are TGTGCCAGCAGCTTCAATGGGGGGGGCGCGGAACCCCAGCATTTT.